This TCR beta chain was obtained from a study of blood T cell repertoires in COVID-19 (dated by TCRdb to the early 2020s). Background for the entire study: Samples from collaborators originated in the United States, Italy and Spain and spanned both the acute and convalescent phases of COVID-19. The prospective study material was composed of cDNA or gDNA derived from T cells, B-cell-depleted T cells, or PBMCs. Subjects who had been exposed to COVID-19, were actively infected with it, or had recovered from it provided the deeply sampled blood TCRbeta repertoires that made up the dataset. The repertoires were released in a freely available public database intended as a resource for research on the immune response to SARS-CoV-2. Samples were obtained from the ongoing ImmuneRACE study (first 160 participants) and from some 1,300 subjects provided by 6 global collaborators. Nearly every sample came with metadata listing a de-identified subject ID, COVID-19 status, age in years and sex. Where available, HLA class I and class II types were obtained from metadata supplied by the sample provider rather than from assay-based typing.

TCRbeta CDR3 regions were amplified from genomic DNA by means of the immunoSEQ Assay, a bias-controlled multiplex PCR. In the source study's methods: Nucleated cell counts per sample were estimated from amplification of reference gene primers within the assay. Sequence reads were collapsed and filtered to measure the absolute abundance of every unique TCRbeta CDR3 rearrangement. For each sample, productive Simpson clonality was calculated as the square root of Simpson's diversity index across productive rearrangements. What TCRdb holds here is the immuneACCESS table cut down to in-frame rearrangements. Part of the clones is not present; checked against another copy, under half of the missing clones reflect an unresolved V gene, and the others are unexplained. D and trimming were read from the DNA, whereas the V and J calls and clone size are those reported in that table. The sample yields some 45,000 clones; around 79% were counted once. The ten largest clones represent 20% to 25% of the sample.

About this clone itself: What this receptor recognizes is not known. Per-nucleotide qualities are absent, and no much larger clonotype sits a single base away.

Measured from the cysteine to the phenylalanine, the CDR3 is 13 residues long. The CDR3 DNA has 39 bases and is translated from base 1. Trimming costs V 4 bases and J 3 bases, and their ends lie 12 bases apart. The germline V gene gives CDR1 as SQVTM and CDR2 as ANQGSEA. Points the paper makes about the study in general: Clinical and demographic metadata were provided uncurated, with the amount varying by source and participant.

Each collaborating institution followed its own protocols to collect whole blood in K2EDTA tubes. For TCRbeta analysis, collaborators shipped samples in one of three forms: frozen whole blood, isolated PBMCs, or DNA extracted from either of those sample types. Rearrangement joined TRBV29-1 to TRBJ1-1; the D gene lacks a confident call. The sequence was obtained from a woman aged 55-69 years with acute or convalescent COVID-19. Material: peripheral blood. The CDR3 loop reads CSVGHRGDTEAFF. The DNA sequence is TGCAGCGTTGGCCATCGGGGAGACACTGAAGCTTTCTTT.